Shown below are 8 T cell receptor beta chains from a single sample sequenced in a study of tumor and adjacent non-tumor tissue in lung cancer. This sample's RNA came from whole unsorted tissue. This non-tumor lung sample came from over 3 cm beyond the tumor edge. A modified ARM-PCR protocol with three rounds of nested PCR amplified TCRbeta. Each CDR3 protein gets one entry after TCRdb re-called the multiplex PCR reads with MiXCR. The sample has about 98,000 distinct CDR3 sequences; 80% are singletons. Sequencing was performed on distant non-tumor lung tissue. These receptors all come from a man between 60 and 75 years old with small cell lung cancer.

In the case of this clonotype: Germline is not matched at one junction end, which may reflect a read error. The chain links TRBV6-2 or TRBV6-3 to TRBJ2-1; 8 bases fit TRBD1. CDR3 length: 15 amino acids. Germline V lookup: CDR1 MNHEY, CDR2 SVGEGT. The CDR3 DNA reads TGTACCAGCAGTTACAGGGGGGAGACCTACAGTGAGCAGTTCTTC. Protein: CTSSYRGETYSEQFF.

The chain couples TRBV7-3 to TRBJ2-2, with D possibly TRBD1 on 6 matching bases. Germline values: CDR1 SGHTA, CDR2 FQGTGA. The CDR3 spans 15 residues. Deletions cut 8 bases from V and 5 bases from J, with 18 bases between. In nucleotides, the CDR3 is TGTGCCAGCGGCGCCCAGGACAGTCCTACCGGGGAGCTGTTTTTT. Encoded protein: CASGAQDSPTGELFF. The full variable domain, completed using reference TRBV7-3 and TRBJ2-2, is GAGVSQTPSNKVTEKGKYVELRCDPISGHTALYWYRQSLGQGPEFLIYFQGTGAADDSGLPNDRFFAVRPEGSVSTLKIQRTERGDSAVYLCASGAQDSPTGELFFGEGSRLTVL.

This clonotype was counted at least ten times. V is TRBV6-1 and J is TRBJ1-2; D may be TRBD1 (5 bases). In germline, CDR1 is MNHNS, CDR2 SASEGT. The CDR3 has 13 residues. V shed 6 bases and J shed 7 bases, with 15 bases lying between them. The CDR3 sequence: CASRIQGVVGYTF. CDR3 nucleotides: TGTGCCAGCAGAATCCAGGGAGTTGTTGGCTACACCTTC.

To note about this clonotype: Given the absence of the conserved phenylalanine or tryptophan at the CDR3 end, a read error is likely. This rearrangement joins TRBV4-1 to TRBJ1-5; a possible D gene is TRBD1 (6 bases). This CDR3 has 13 amino acids. Germline values: CDR1 MGHRA, CDR2 YSYEKL. The CDR3 nucleotides are TGCGACAGTAACCAGGGGATGTCTCAGCCCCAGCATTAT. This sequence encodes CDSNQGMSQPQHY.

A note on this clonotype: Just one base apart from a much larger clone, this may be a read error. The V call is TRBV5-8, the J call TRBJ2-1; 7 positions agree with TRBD1. The CDR3 covers 14 residues. V was clipped by 4 bases and J by 8 bases; unmatched bases: 9. CDR1 and CDR2 (germline): SGHTS, YDEGEE. The CDR3 region has the DNA TGTGCCAGCAGCCTTGGCGGACAGGCCGATGAGCAGTTCTTC. This sequence encodes CASSLGGQADEQFF.

About this clonotype: The conserved phenylalanine or tryptophan is not found at the CDR3 terminus, so this likely reflects a read error. The rearrangement links TRBV29-1 to TRBJ2-7; no reliable D call. Germline V gene data show CDR1 as SQVTM and CDR2 as ANQGSEA. This CDR3 contains 12 residues. The CDR3 nucleotides read TGTAGGGTTGGCCCTTATTCCTACGAGCAGTACTCC. Its translation is CRVGPYSYEQYS.

Notes on this clonotype: One junction end disagrees with the germline gene, perhaps due to a read error. The CDR3, as DNA: TGTGCCATCAGCTTAGAGGCAGGATTGGTTGAGCAATTCTTC. It is translated as CAISLEAGLVEQFF. The chain links TRBV11-2 to TRBJ2-1; D unresolved. Germline V gene data show CDR1 as SGHAT and CDR2 as FQNNGV. The CDR3 runs to 14 residues.

On this clonotype: One end of the junction varies from germline; a read error may be responsible. The V and J genes are TRBV20-1 and TRBJ2-3; D not resolved. Germline CDR1 and CDR2: DFQATT and SNEGSKA (reference sequence). The CDR3 has 13 residues. The CDR3: CNAPALGTDTQYF. CDR3 DNA: TGCAATGCCCCCGCCCTAGGCACGGATACGCAGTATTTT.